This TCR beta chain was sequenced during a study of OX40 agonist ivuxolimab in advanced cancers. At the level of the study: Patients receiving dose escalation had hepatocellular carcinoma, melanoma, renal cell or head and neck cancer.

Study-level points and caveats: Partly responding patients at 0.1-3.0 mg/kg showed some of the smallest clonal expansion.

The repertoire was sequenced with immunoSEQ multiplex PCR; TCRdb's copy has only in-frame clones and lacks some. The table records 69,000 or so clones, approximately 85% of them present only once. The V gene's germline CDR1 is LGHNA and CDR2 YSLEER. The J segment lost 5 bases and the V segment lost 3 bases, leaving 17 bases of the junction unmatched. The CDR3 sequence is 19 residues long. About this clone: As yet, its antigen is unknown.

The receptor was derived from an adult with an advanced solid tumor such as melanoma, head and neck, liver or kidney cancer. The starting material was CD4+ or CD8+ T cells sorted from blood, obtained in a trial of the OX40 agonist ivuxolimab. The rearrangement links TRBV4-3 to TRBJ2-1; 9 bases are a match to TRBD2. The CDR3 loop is CASSHSFSGGWVGDNEQFF. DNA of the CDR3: TGCGCCAGCAGCCATTCCTTTAGCGGGGGCTGGGTCGGGGACAATGAGCAGTTCTTC.